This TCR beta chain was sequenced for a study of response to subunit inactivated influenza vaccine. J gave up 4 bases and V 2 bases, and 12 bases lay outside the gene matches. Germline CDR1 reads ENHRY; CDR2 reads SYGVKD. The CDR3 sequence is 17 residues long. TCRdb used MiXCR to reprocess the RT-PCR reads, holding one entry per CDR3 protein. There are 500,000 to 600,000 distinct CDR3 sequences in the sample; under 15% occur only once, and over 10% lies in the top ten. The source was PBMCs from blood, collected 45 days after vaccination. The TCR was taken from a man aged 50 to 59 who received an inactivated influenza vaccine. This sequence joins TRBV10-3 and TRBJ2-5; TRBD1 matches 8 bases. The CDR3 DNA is TGTGCCATCAGTGAGGGCAGGGGGCTCTATGCCCCAGAGACCCAGTACTTC. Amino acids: CAISEGRGLYAPETQYF.